The 32 T cell receptor beta chains presented below share a single source sample, sequenced in a study of blood T cell repertoires in COVID-19. Method: immunoSEQ multiplex PCR; TCRdb's copy keeps in-frame clones and lacks some. Of about 140,000 clones detected, 84% appear once; the ten largest clones hold approximately 4.6%. The sequenced sample consisted of peripheral blood. These receptors came from a human donor in a cohort sampled during active COVID-19.

This chain links TRBV4-2 with TRBJ2-3; no clear D gene. V was trimmed by 4 bases and J by 0 bases, leaving 8 bases between them. This CDR3 comprises 14 residues. Germline CDR1 LGHNA, CDR2 YNFKEQ. In DNA form, the CDR3 reads TGTGCCAGCAGCCCCAGCGCTAGCACAGATACGCAGTATTTT. Translation: CASSPSASTDTQYF.

The CDR3 nucleotides read TGTGCCAGCAGTGAAGCGGGCGACAGAATTGAGTACGTC. It specifies CASSEAGDRIEYV. This sequence joins TRBV6-1 and TRBJ2-7, with a tentative D call TRBD1 (5 bases). Germline-derived CDR1 and CDR2 are MNHNS and SASEGT. The CDR3 length is 13 residues. The ends were cut back, 0 bases at V and 11 bases at J, with 14 bases in the middle.

The CDR3 bases are TGTGCCAGCAGGGGACAGGGGGTTTCAGATACGCAGTATTTT. Amino acids: CASRGQGVSDTQYF. The gene calls are TRBV6-5 and TRBJ2-3; 11 bases fit TRBD1. The germline V gene has CDR1 MNHEY and CDR2 SVGAGI. Losses at the gene ends were 6 bases for V and 4 bases for J; bases not matched to a gene: 3. The CDR3 runs to 14 residues.

This clone was counted only a few times. The rearrangement links TRBV6-1 to TRBJ2-3; D gene unclear. CDR1 and CDR2 (germline): MNHNS, SASEGT. Trimming pared 3 bases from V and 0 bases from J, leaving 7 bases between. The CDR3 is 14 residues long. Written as DNA, the CDR3 is TGTGCCAGCAGTGAGGCCCGCAGCACAGATACGCAGTATTTT. Translation gives CASSEARSTDTQYF.

The V call is TRBV28, the J call TRBJ1-2, with 8 bases aligning to TRBD1. V lost 7 bases to trimming and J lost 7 bases; unmatched junction nucleotides: 11. Germline-derived CDR1 and CDR2 are MDHEN and SYDVKM. The CDR3 spans 14 residues. CDR3 sequence (DNA): TGTGCCAGCACCCCGGGGGACAGGATAGGTGGCTACACCTTC. Translated: CASTPGDRIGGYTF.

V is TRBV7-2 and J is TRBJ2-7, with D tentatively TRBD1 (5 bases). From germline, CDR1 is SGHTA and CDR2 FQGNSA. The CDR3 runs 14 residues. V lost 4 bases and J lost 5, with 15 bases in between. CDR3: CASSSLTAQNEQYF. DNA for the CDR3: TGTGCCAGCAGCTCACTGACAGCGCAGAACGAGCAGTACTTC.

V and J are TRBV5-8 and TRBJ2-5; perhaps TRBD2 as D (6 bases). Germline values: CDR1 SGHTS, CDR2 YDEGEE. There are 13 residues in the CDR3. V lost 4 bases and J lost 1, with 8 bases in between. CDR3 coding DNA: TGTGCCAGCAGCCGGGAGATCCAAGAGACCCAGTACTTC. Translation: CASSREIQETQYF. The full variable domain, completed using reference TRBV5-8 and TRBJ2-5, is EAGVTQSPTHLIKTRGQQATLRCSPISGHTSVYWYQQALGLGLQFLLWYDEGEERNRGNFPPRFSGRQFPNYSSELNVNALELEDSALYLCASSREIQETQYFGPGTRLLVL.

The V call is TRBV7-8, the J call TRBJ2-5; 7 bases are shared with TRBD2. CDR3 length equals 15 residues. The ends lost 4 bases at V and 4 bases at J; junction bases unmatched: 9. Germline values: CDR1 SGHVS, CDR2 FQNEAQ. The CDR3 coding sequence is TGTGCCAGCAGCTCACTACCCACTAGCGCAGAGACCCAGTACTTC. Amino acids: CASSSLPTSAETQYF.

As for this clone: This CDR3 is also generated by other DNA sequences in the sample. The gene calls are TRBV5-4 and TRBJ2-3; 8 bases fit TRBD1. Losses at the gene ends were 4 bases for V and 1 base for J; bases not matched to a gene: 5. Per germline, CDR1 SGHNT and CDR2 YYREEE (reference sequence). The CDR3 covers 15 residues. DNA for the CDR3: TGTGCCAGCAGCCTAGGACAGGGTGGCACAGATACGCAGTATTTT. It translates to CASSLGQGGTDTQYF.

The chain has TRBV6-5 and TRBJ1-2; TRBD1 agrees at 9 bases. Germline lookup yields CDR1 MNHEY and CDR2 SVGAGI. The trim removed 5 bases at V and 8 bases at J, leaving 9 bases unmatched. CDR3 length equals 14 residues. This CDR3 reads CASSPTGGHGGYTF. The CDR3 coding sequence is TGTGCCAGCAGTCCTACAGGGGGCCATGGAGGCTACACCTTC.

The chain joins TRBV6-5 to TRBJ1-1; D gene uncertain. The CDR3 contains 13 residues. Germline assignment: CDR1 MNHEY and CDR2 SVGAGI. V lost 5 bases to trimming and J lost 7 bases, with 14 bases between them. CDR3 residues: CASSPFRVGEAFF. CDR3 bases: TGTGCCAGCAGTCCTTTCCGGGTTGGTGAAGCTTTCTTT.

The chain couples TRBV18 to TRBJ2-5; D not certain. Germline values: CDR1 KGHSH, CDR2 LQKENI. This CDR3 is 11 amino acids long. With 8 bases removed from V and 7 bases from J, the gap between germline ends came to 11 bases. Written as DNA, the CDR3 is TGTGCCAGCACCGATAGCAGGACCCAGTACTTC. It translates to CASTDSRTQYF. The complete variable domain, with remaining parts taken from reference TRBV18 and TRBJ2-5, reads NAGVMQNPRHLVRRRGQEARLRCSPMKGHSHVYWYRQLPEEGLKFMVYLQKENIIDESGMPKERFSAEFPKEGPSILRIQQVVRGDSAAYFCASTDSRTQYFGPGTRLLVL.

This clone was recorded once. The chain couples TRBV20-1 to TRBJ2-5, with 9 bases identical to TRBD1. The V gene end was trimmed by 3 bases and the J gene end by 7 bases; junction bases not matched to a gene: 12. Germline CDR1 is DFQATT and CDR2 is SNEGSKA (reference sequence). The CDR3 has 15 amino acids. This CDR3 reads CSASSRDRAFGTQYF. In DNA, the CDR3 is TGCAGTGCTAGTAGTAGGGACAGGGCATTTGGGACCCAGTACTTC.

This chain connects TRBV27 to TRBJ2-3, with TRBD1 identical over 12 bases. Unmatched junction bases numbered 3, after V lost 8 bases and J lost 3 bases. This CDR3 comprises 14 residues. Germline lookup yields CDR1 MNHEY and CDR2 SMNVEV (reference sequence). The CDR3 protein is CASGTGGFTDTQYF. The CDR3 DNA sequence: TGTGCCAGCGGGACAGGGGGCTTTACAGATACGCAGTATTTT.

This clone has only one observation. The chain carries TRBV30 and TRBJ2-7; D remains unclear. The CDR3 loop spans 11 amino acids. V shed 2 bases and J shed 3 bases, with 5 bases lying between them. Germline V lookup: CDR1 GTSNPN, CDR2 SVGIG (reference sequence). The CDR3 DNA reads as TGTGCCTGGAGTCTAGGCTACGAGCAGTACGTC. As protein: CAWSLGYEQYV.

The chain has TRBV19 and TRBJ2-1; 8 positions match TRBD2. The CDR3 is 15 amino acids. The V and J ends lost 3 bases and 5 bases, in that order; junction bases with no gene match: 6. CDR1 and CDR2 from the germline V gene are LNHDA and SQIVND (reference sequence). The CDR3 DNA reads as TGTGCCAGTAGTATCAGTGCGGGAGGCCACAATGAGCAGTTCTTC. Protein: CASSISAGGHNEQFF.

This clone appeared once. The gene calls are TRBV6-1 and TRBJ2-5; 7 bases fit TRBD2. CDR1 is MNHNS and CDR2 is SASEGT in the germline V gene. This CDR3 is built from 16 residues. V lost 4 bases, J lost 2 bases, and 10 bases stayed unmatched. As DNA, the CDR3 is TGTGCCAGCAGTGTCTTCGGGGGGATTTTTCAAGAGACCCAGTACTTC. As protein: CASSVFGGIFQETQYF.

The chain uses TRBV6-5 and TRBJ2-7; 9 bases fit TRBD1. The germline V gene encodes CDR1 MNHEY and CDR2 SVGAGI. The V gene end was trimmed by 6 bases and the J gene end by 3 bases; junction bases not matched to a gene: 6. CDR3 length equals 14 residues. CDR3 residues: CASRPTGGIYEQYF. The CDR3 coding sequence is TGTGCCAGCAGGCCGACAGGGGGTATCTACGAGCAGTACTTC.

This chain links TRBV6-1 with TRBJ2-7; 13 positions agree with TRBD2. Germline trimming cut 3 bases from V and 4 bases from J; bases unmatched to any gene: 9. Germline V gene lookup returns CDR1 MNHNS and CDR2 SASEGT. CDR3 length equals 17 residues. The chain's CDR3 is CASSEGIPGLAGYEQYV. The CDR3 bases are TGTGCCAGCAGTGAGGGAATACCGGGACTAGCGGGGTACGAGCAGTACGTC.

About this clone: A junction boundary mismatches the germline segment, possibly from a read error. This rearrangement joins TRBV10-3 to TRBJ1-5; TRBD1 might be the D (6 bases). Germline CDR1 reads ENHRY; CDR2 reads SYGVKD. The length of the CDR3 is 13 residues. The CDR3 DNA follows: TGTGCCATCAGTGAGTCTTCCGGGACACCTCACTTTTTT. Translation: CAISESSGTPHFF.

The V gene is TRBV6-4, the J gene TRBJ2-5, with 10 bases aligning to TRBD2. J gave up 7 bases and V 0 bases, and 11 bases lay outside the gene matches. The germline CDR1 and CDR2 sequences are MRHNA and SNTAGT. The CDR3 totals 17 residues. CDR3 DNA sequence: TGTGCCAGCAGTGACTCGCAAGCGGGGGGGCCCGAAGGGACCCAGTACTTC. Translated: CASSDSQAGGPEGTQYF.

Only one count was recorded for this clone. The chain employs TRBV6-6 and TRBJ2-3, with TRBD2 identical over 9 bases. Germline-derived CDR1 and CDR2 are MNHNY and SVGAGI (reference sequence). The CDR3 covers 16 residues. Trimming at V came to 6 bases and at J to 2 bases, leaving 9 bases not matched to a gene. CDR3 in DNA: TGTGCCAGCAGCTGGGCGGGAGGGCGACCCACAGATACGCAGTATTTT. Residues: CASSWAGGRPTDTQYF.

This chain joins TRBV4-1 and TRBJ1-2, with D maybe TRBD1 (5 bases). Germline V CDR1 and CDR2: MGHRA, YSYEKL. The CDR3 runs to 14 residues. The V end lost 4 bases, the J end lost 4 bases, and 13 bases lay between the germline ends. This CDR3 reads CASSPREDTYGYTF. The DNA for the CDR3 is TGCGCCAGCAGCCCCAGGGAGGACACCTATGGCTACACCTTC.

The J gene is TRBJ1-5, the V gene TRBV24-1; D call uncertain. The CDR3 covers 14 residues. V was shortened by 9 bases and J by 0 bases, with 11 bases between the two germline ends. Per germline, CDR1 KGHDR and CDR2 SFDVKD. The CDR3 DNA sequence: TGTGCCACCGCGCCGAAGAATAGCAATCAGCCCCAGCATTTT. It encodes CATAPKNSNQPQHF.

J is TRBJ2-1 and V is TRBV11-3, with D uncertain. CDR3 length: 15 amino acids. Germline values: CDR1 SGHNT, CDR2 YENEEA. The V end was cut by 6 bases, the J end by 1 base, with 13 bases between. The CDR3 region is CASSMGLDSYNEQFF. CDR3 nucleotides: TGTGCCAGCAGTATGGGCTTAGATTCCTACAATGAGCAGTTCTTC.

The chain links TRBV5-1 to TRBJ2-2; D unclear. CDR1 SGHRS and CDR2 YFSETQ come from the germline V gene. This CDR3 has 14 amino acids. V was clipped by 0 bases and J by 2 bases, with 5 bases between them. This CDR3 reads CASSLDYNTGELFF. The CDR3 nucleotides read TGCGCCAGCAGCTTGGACTACAACACCGGGGAGCTGTTTTTT.

The CDR3 DNA is TGTGCCAGCAGCTTTCCAACAGAATTCGCTGAAGCTTTCTTT. Its translation: CASSFPTEFAEAFF. The chain uses TRBV5-6 and TRBJ1-1; no firm D call. The CDR3 runs to 14 residues. Germline CDR1 reads SGHDT; CDR2 reads YYEEEE. With 2 bases removed from V and 6 bases from J, the gap between germline ends came to 14 bases.

V gene TRBV4-1 combines with J gene TRBJ1-1, with D unclear. CDR3 size: 15 residues. Germline CDR1 reads MGHRA; CDR2 reads YSYEKL. V was clipped by 1 base and J by 1 base, with 10 bases between them. CDR3 amino acids: CASSQAGMENTEAFF. As DNA, the CDR3 is TGCGCCAGCAGCCAAGCAGGTATGGAGAACACTGAAGCTTTCTTT.

The chain combines TRBV28 with TRBJ1-2; unclear D gene. Germline V CDR1 and CDR2: MDHEN, SYDVKM. The CDR3 has 13 residues. The V end lost 7 bases, the J end lost 7 bases, and 16 bases lay between the germline ends. This CDR3 reads CASIGVLPGGYTF. As DNA, the CDR3 is TGTGCCAGCATCGGAGTATTGCCCGGTGGCTACACCTTC.

V and J are TRBV4-2 and TRBJ2-7; 9 bases line up with TRBD1. Germline CDR1 LGHNA, CDR2 YNFKEQ. With 4 bases clipped from V and 3 bases from J, the junction kept 4 bases outside the gene matches. The CDR3 is 14 residues long. CDR3 bases: TGTGCCAGCAGCCGAGACAGGGGGGACTACGAGCAGTACTTC. Amino acids: CASSRDRGDYEQYF.

The gene calls are TRBV5-1 and TRBJ1-2, with a possible D match to TRBD1 (5 bases). Germline V gene data show CDR1 as SGHRS and CDR2 as YFSETQ. The length of the CDR3 is 15 residues. V dropped 0 bases and J dropped 6 bases, with 15 bases sitting between them. In nucleotides, the CDR3 is TGCGCCAGCAGCTTGGACAGCGGGGACCAAGATGGCTACACCTTC. It translates to CASSLDSGDQDGYTF.

The CDR3 region has the DNA TGCGCCAGCAGCTTGGGAAGCGGTAGCACAGATACGCAGTATTTT. It yields the protein CASSLGSGSTDTQYF. The chain couples TRBV5-1 to TRBJ2-3, with a tentative D call TRBD2 (5 bases). Deletions cut 0 bases from V and 0 bases from J, with 8 bases between. The CDR3 covers 15 residues. Germline V gene data show CDR1 as SGHRS and CDR2 as YFSETQ. Supplemented by reference TRBV5-1 and TRBJ2-3, the full variable domain reads KAGVTQTPRYLIKTRGQQVTLSCSPISGHRSVSWYQQTPGQGLQFLFEYFSETQRNKGNFPGRFSGRQFSNSRSEMNVSTLELGDSALYLCASSLGSGSTDTQYFGPGTRLTVL.